This TCR beta chain was sequenced in a study of T cell responses to AZD1222 COVID-19 vaccine. With regard to this clone: The antigen remains undetermined.

Study conclusions and caveats: Researchers report vaccine-associated CD4 TCRs spanning spike, with dominance at 160-218 and 743-854. Baseline seropositivity characterized only six or seven AZD1222 recipients. Clonal diversity may have been underestimated, and the donors were mostly white British, with more females than males.

Profiled with immunoSEQ multiplex PCR; TCRdb holds only in-frame clones, not every one. This table has about 120,000 clones, almost 95% appearing once. V was trimmed by 4 bases and J by 3 bases, leaving 13 bases between them. The CDR3 has 15 residues. CDR1 is LNHDA, CDR2 SQIVND, per germline (reference sequence). This specimen consisted of peripheral blood, obtained 28 days after the second AZD1222 dose. This receptor was taken from an adult who received the AZD1222 COVID-19 vaccine. V gene TRBV19 combines with J gene TRBJ2-1; unclear D gene. Here the CDR3 DNA reads TGTGCCAGTAGTAAGGTTGCGGCGAACTACAATGAGCAGTTCTTC. Amino acids: CASSKVAANYNEQFF.